The clone carrying this TCR beta chain has a count of ten or more. From RNA transcripts, TCR beta CDR3 regions were amplified. HTBI primers were employed in a first-round RT-PCR of the TCR CDR3. TCRdb passed the multiplex PCR reads through MiXCR, listing each CDR3 protein once. The repertoire holds about 640,000 distinct CDR3 sequences, with around 20% as singletons. The data derive from a study of T cells in Graves' hyperthyroidism and ophthalmopathy. Study-level background: Peripheral blood draws took place at initial diagnosis, ahead of any treatment.

CDR1 is MNHNS, CDR2 SASEGT, per germline. This CDR3 contains 14 residues. V gave up 5 bases and J gave up 2 bases, with 12 bases separating them. It was 8.5 to 10 ml of fresh peripheral blood that supplied the PBMCs. The chain couples TRBV6-1 to TRBJ2-5, with a tentative D call TRBD1 (5 bases). Sequenced sample: blood. The TCR comes from a man between 25 and 39 years old with Graves' ophthalmopathy. The CDR3 spells CASSPGHRQETQYF. The CDR3 nucleotides are TGTGCCAGCAGTCCAGGACACAGACAAGAGACCCAGTACTTC.